This T cell receptor beta chain emerged from a study of T cells in Graves' hyperthyroidism and ophthalmopathy (dated by TCRdb to the late 2010s). Notes on the research overall: Peripheral blood was collected at initial diagnosis, before any treatment. TCR V-J signatures able to tell the groups apart were searched for in a discovery cohort of more than 90 patients, of whom 40 to 45 had Graves' ophthalmopathy and roughly 57 had stable Graves' hyperthyroidism. Prospective prediction of ophthalmopathy was tested in an independent validation cohort consisting of 18 hyperthyroidism patients and some 15 patients who later progressed to ophthalmopathy. The 85 to 100 discovery patients were divided at random into training and test sets in a 7:3 ratio. In roughly six Graves' hyperthyroidism patients, the study also compared T-cell repertoires from thyroid tissue with T-cell repertoires from blood. Once sampling was done, hyperthyroidism patients were given methimazole at a starting dose of 30 mg daily, whereas ophthalmopathy patients were given high-dose intravenous methylprednisolone. TCR Vbeta CDR3 sequencing of fewer than 150 peripheral blood samples (over 40 ophthalmopathy, roughly 72 hyperthyroidism and around 17 progressor patients) is reported in the paper.

Study-wide conclusions, independent of this receptor: No statistical method was used to fix the sample size in advance, and group allocation was not hidden from the investigators. In validation, the model predicted progression to ophthalmopathy with over 65% sensitivity and 72% to 85% specificity, a median of about 6.7 months before onset. Most expanded thyroid clonotypes (frequency above 0.001) were also detected in blood, a finding suggesting that blood repertoires may reflect thyroid immune responses. A model built on a 13 V-J signature distinguished ophthalmopathy from stable hyperthyroidism, reaching 87.88% sensitivity and 81.08% specificity in cross-validation and 80%/75% in testing.

This clonotype was counted ten times or more. Its antigen specificity is not known. Per-base quality was not reported, and no clone a single base away is much larger than it. The TCR beta CDR3 regions were amplified from RNA transcripts. A first-round RT-PCR of the TCR CDR3 used the HTBI primer set with the Qiagen OneStep RT-PCR kit. Libraries were constructed in a second round of multiplex PCR, after which size selection and purification were performed. Libraries were sequenced paired-end with 100 bp reads on an Illumina HiSeq2000. The study's processing was this. Raw data were processed with SOAPnuke, discarding reads with adapters, uncalled bases, mean Phred below 15, or no exact constant-primer or identifier match. High-quality paired reads were merged using COPE v1.2.5, and each unique nucleotide sequence was defined as a clonotype. MiTCR v1.1 was used to align clonotypes to the IMGT TRBV, TRBD and TRBJ reference segments. Analysis was restricted to V-J combinations with a frequency above 0.0001, which covered roughly 99% of repertoires. The TCS score was defined as F50 (clonal expansion) divided by E x V (chaos), with BLOSUM62-based TCRdist calculated between CDR3 peptides within each V-J. Welch's t-statistics and random forest reduced roughly 530 V-J features to around 14, which were used in a naive Bayes classifier (R e1071). TCRdb applied fastp at Q25 and MiXCR to the public reads, then kept only in-frame beta chains. For every CDR3 protein sequence, its rows merge into one entry that carries the most common genes and DNA. The V and J calls here are based on TCRdb, not the publication. This sample lists nearly 600,000 distinct CDR3 sequences; approximately 13% were detected once. The ten largest account for 5% to 7% of the sample.

The hyperthyroidism patients were between 18 and 65 years old and newly diagnosed, with a disease duration of less than 2 months. The study excluded patients with uncontrolled infections, other autoimmune diseases, pregnancy or lactation. Clinical symptoms, serum thyroxine and TRAb, thyroid ultrasound, and orbital computed tomography formed the basis for the diagnoses. Blood from progressor patients was drawn when they were first diagnosed with hyperthyroidism, before any ophthalmopathy symptoms appeared. PBMCs were isolated from about 10 ml of fresh peripheral blood by Ficoll-Paque density gradient centrifugation. Patients classed as progressors first received a Graves' hyperthyroidism diagnosis and then went on to develop ophthalmopathy during follow-up. Total RNA was extracted with Trizol reagent, and quality was checked on an Agilent 2100 Bioanalyzer. For CDR1 and CDR2, the germline V gene lists SGHRS and YFSETQ. Including cysteine and phenylalanine, the CDR3 has 12 amino acids. The CDR3 DNA has 36 bases and is translated from base 1. Relative to germline, V is 0 bases shorter and J is 5 bases shorter, with 5 bases between their ends.

Source material: blood. In this chain, TRBV5-1 is recombined with TRBJ2-5, with the D segment identity uncertain. The TCR originated in a young woman with Graves' hyperthyroidism that later progressed to Graves' ophthalmopathy. The bases are TGCGCCAGCAGCTTGGAGTTTGAGACCCAGTACTTC. Its protein reads: CASSLEFETQYF.